The 8 T cell receptor beta chains presented below share a single source sample, sequenced in a study of T-cell reconstitution after alpha-beta-depleted transplantation in children. Unique molecular identifiers were used to barcode this TCRbeta library. A single record per CDR3 protein comes from TCRdb applying MiXCR to the PCR reads. The table records about 610,000 distinct CDR3 sequences, about 10% of them present only once. Source: PBMCs from the stem cell graft donor, taken from the stem cell graft. The receptors originated from a human donor who donated a stem cell graft to a child with acute myeloid leukemia.

This clonotype was seen many times. CDR3 residues: CASSRETDTQYF. As DNA, the CDR3 is TGTGCCAGCAGTAGGGAGACAGATACGCAGTATTTT. The chain joins TRBV12-3 or TRBV12-4 to TRBJ2-3; weak D call: TRBD2 (5 bases). CDR3 length: 12 amino acids. Trimming cost V 5 bases and J 3 bases, with 6 bases left between them.

This clonotype turned up a few times. The chain couples TRBV7-2 to TRBJ2-7, with TRBD2 matching over 8 bases. Germline trimming cut 5 bases from V and 5 bases from J; bases unmatched to any gene: 8. The germline V gene encodes CDR1 SGHTA and CDR2 FQGNSA. The CDR3 sequence is 14 residues long. Here the CDR3 reads CASSTGLARDEQYF. CDR3 DNA: TGTGCCAGCAGCACTGGACTAGCAAGGGACGAGCAGTACTTC. The variable domain in full, completed from reference TRBV7-2 and TRBJ2-7, reads GAGVSQSPSNKVTEKGKDVELRCDPISGHTALYWYRQSLGQGLEFLIYFQGNSAPDKSGLPSDRFSAERTGGSVSTLTIQRTQQEDSAVYLCASSTGLARDEQYFGPGTRLTVT.

This clonotype was counted at least ten times. The chain combines TRBV12-3 or TRBV12-4 with TRBJ1-1, with D possibly being TRBD1 (6 bases). The ends were cut back, 7 bases at V and 2 bases at J, with 20 bases in the middle. There are 16 residues in the CDR3. CDR3 loop: CASTGGRGGRNTEAFF. For the CDR3, the DNA is TGTGCCAGCACGGGGGGTCGAGGGGGGCGCAACACTGAAGCTTTCTTT.

This clonotype was recorded at least ten times. The rearrangement uses TRBV28 and TRBJ2-7, with 9 bases that match TRBD1. Germline V CDR1 and CDR2: MDHEN, SYDVKM. The CDR3 covers 14 residues. V dropped 1 base and J dropped 6; count of bases not matched to a gene: 4. DNA for the CDR3: TGTGCCAGCAGTTTATTGGGGACAGGGTTCGAGCAGTACTTC. Translating gives CASSLLGTGFEQYF.

This clonotype occurred a few times. The chain combines TRBV7-9 with TRBJ1-1, with TRBD1 matching 10 bases. Germline CDR1 SEHNR, CDR2 FQNEAQ (reference sequence). J lost 4 bases, V lost 5 bases, and 7 bases had no gene match. CDR3 length: 15 residues. This chain's CDR3 is CASSARQGASTEAFF. The CDR3 region has the DNA TGTGCCAGCAGCGCCCGACAGGGGGCTAGCACTGAAGCTTTCTTT.

The chain links TRBV29-1 to TRBJ2-5; 7 positions agree with TRBD2. The CDR3 loop spans 13 amino acids. Per the germline V gene, CDR1 is SQVTM and CDR2 is ANQGSEA. The trim removed 6 bases at V and 1 base at J, leaving 5 bases unmatched. CDR3 in amino acids: CSVAWGGQETQYF. In DNA form, the CDR3 reads TGCAGCGTCGCCTGGGGGGGCCAAGAGACCCAGTACTTC.

The J gene is TRBJ2-3, the V gene TRBV20-1; no reliable D call. Trimming left V 4 bases short and J 4 bases short, with 21 bases between. The CDR3 totals 16 residues. The germline V gene encodes CDR1 DFQATT and CDR2 SNEGSKA (reference sequence). The CDR3 is CSAIYSKLVRPDTQYF. The CDR3 DNA reads as TGCAGTGCTATATATAGTAAGCTGGTTAGACCAGATACGCAGTATTTT.

V and J are TRBV20-1 and TRBJ1-6, with no clear D. V lost 6 bases, J lost 7 bases, and 19 bases lay in between. Germline V gives CDR1 DFQATT, CDR2 SNEGSKA (reference sequence). CDR3 size: 15 residues. The CDR3 coding sequence is TGCAGTGCCCCAAGGTGGGATCTTACCAATTCACCCCTCCACTTT. The encoded protein is CSAPRWDLTNSPLHF.